This TCR beta chain was observed in a study of CD8 T cells in Susac syndrome. Germline CDR1 and CDR2: LGHNA and YSLEER. The CDR3 is 16 amino acids. Trimming shortened V by 0 bases and J by 2 bases, and 11 bases separated the two germline ends. RNA, at roughly 0.45 to 1 ug, was reverse transcribed with random hexamers. TCRdb ran MiXCR on the immunoSEQ multiplex PCR reads and lists one entry per CDR3 protein. The sample records over 95,000 distinct CDR3 sequences, around 92% being singletons. This clonotype was obtained from a human donor in good health. The specimen was CD8+ T cells from PBMCs. J is TRBJ2-1 and V is TRBV4-3; no clear D. The CDR3 DNA reads TGCGCCAGCAGCCAAGATGGAATTAGCCCCTACAATGAGCAGTTCTTC. Translation: CASSQDGISPYNEQFF.